Listed below are T cell receptor beta chains from one sample, sequenced in a study of CD8+ T cells in alopecia areata. Some clones are missing from TCRdb's copy, which holds only in-frame ones; the method was immunoSEQ multiplex PCR. The table lists 170,000 or so clones, roughly 65% of them singletons, with around 0.9% in the top ten. This specimen was CD4+ T cells sorted from blood, taken at week 4, from a patient treated with tofacitinib. Receptor source: a human donor with alopecia areata. The CDR3 runs from the conserved cysteine through the conserved F or W. Fields, in order: CDR3 length, J gene, clone size, V gene, D gene, CDR3 protein, CDR3 DNA. A D gene is named only where the DNA matches it firmly. A row's size may be missing; if present it is once, few, many or a size class.

12 TRBJ2-7 - TRBV7-9 - CASSYLSYEQYF TGTGCCAGCAGTTACCTCTCCTACGAGCAGTACTTC
17 TRBJ2-5 few TRBV4-1 - CASSQEGRGTLQETQYF TGCGCCAGCAGCCAAGAGGGTAGGGGAACACTACAAGAGACCCAGTACTTC
15 TRBJ2-7 once TRBV28 TRBD2 CATLTLAGHSYEQYF TGTGCCACCCTAACTCTAGCGGGGCATTCCTACGAGCAGTACTTC
13 TRBJ2-2 - TRBV29-1 - CSVDRGNTGELFF TGCAGCGTTGATCGGGGGAACACCGGGGAGCTGTTTTTT
15 TRBJ1-5 - TRBV30 - CAWSVGGYSNQPQHF TGTGCCTGGAGTGTGGGAGGTTATAGCAATCAGCCCCAGCATTTT
14 TRBJ2-1 - TRBV5-6 - CASSLAQGRDEQFF TGTGCCAGCAGCTTGGCCCAGGGTAGAGATGAGCAGTTCTTC
14 TRBJ1-2 - TRBV4-1 - CASSQAHSIYGYTF TGCGCCAGCAGCCAAGCGCACAGCATCTATGGCTACACCTTC
13 TRBJ2-5 - TRBV6-5 - CASSADSGETQYF TGTGCCAGCAGCGCAGATTCGGGAGAGACCCAGTACTTC
14 TRBJ2-6 - TRBV29-1 - CSVGAGSGANVLTF TGCAGCGTTGGGGCCGGGTCTGGGGCCAACGTCCTGACTTTC
16 TRBJ2-1 - TRBV9 TRBD2 CASSVGISGGVNEQFF TGTGCCAGCAGCGTAGGCATTAGCGGGGGTGTCAATGAGCAGTTCTTC
12 TRBJ1-1 - TRBV18 - CASSTPNTEAFF TGTGCCAGCTCAACACCGAACACTGAAGCTTTCTTT